This T cell receptor (beta chain) was sequenced during a study of shared clonotypes between healthy human individuals. Study summary: CD4 naive and memory got three plates each, CD8 naive two, CD8 memory one.

TCRdb's table, derived via immunoSEQ multiplex PCR, lists solely in-frame clones and lacks some. The sample includes about 820,000 clones, around 92% of them seen just once. Worth noting for this clone: Its target is not known.

Naive CD8 cells lacked CD45RO and underwent positive selection for CCR7, leaving out terminally differentiated effector memory CD45RA+ cells. V was clipped by 5 bases and J by 4 bases, with 13 bases between them. The length of the CDR3 is 14 residues. Per the germline V gene, CDR1 is SGHKS and CDR2 is YYEKEE (reference sequence). Notes on the study in general: Researchers found naive subsets generally carried larger estimated richness than memory subsets.

Sequences were obtained from naive CD8+ T cells sorted from blood. This receptor was identified in a man aged 25 to 45 in good health. V usage is TRBV5-5 and J usage is TRBJ1-5; possible D gene TRBD1, 6 bases. CDR3 bases: TGTGCCAGCAGGCTGGGGGGCAGAAATCAGCCCCAGCATTTT. Amino acids: CASRLGGRNQPQHF.